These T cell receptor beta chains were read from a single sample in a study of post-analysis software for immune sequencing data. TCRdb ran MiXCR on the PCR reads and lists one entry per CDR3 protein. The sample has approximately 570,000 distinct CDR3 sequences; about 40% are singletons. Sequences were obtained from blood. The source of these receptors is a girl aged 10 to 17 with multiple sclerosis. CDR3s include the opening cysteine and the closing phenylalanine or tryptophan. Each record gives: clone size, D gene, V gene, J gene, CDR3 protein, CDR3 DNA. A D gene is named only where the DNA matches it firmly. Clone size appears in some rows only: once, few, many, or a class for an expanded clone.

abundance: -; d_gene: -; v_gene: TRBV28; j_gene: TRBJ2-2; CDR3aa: CASRPAGSNPTGELFF; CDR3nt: TGTGCCAGCAGGCCCGCGGGGAGTAATCCCACCGGGGAGCTGTTTTTT
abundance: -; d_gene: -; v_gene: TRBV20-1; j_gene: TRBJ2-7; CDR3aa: CSARWQGSYEQYF; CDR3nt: TGCAGTGCTAGATGGCAGGGCTCCTACGAGCAGTACTTC
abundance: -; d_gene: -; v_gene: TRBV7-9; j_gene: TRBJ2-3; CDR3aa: CASSSIKRVRGTDTQYF; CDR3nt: TGTGCCAGCAGCTCAATCAAGCGGGTTCGGGGCACAGATACGCAGTATTTT
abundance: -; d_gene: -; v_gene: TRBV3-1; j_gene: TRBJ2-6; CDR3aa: CASSQGGVGANVLTF; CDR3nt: TGTGCCAGCAGCCAAGGAGGGGTCGGGGCCAACGTCCTGACTTTC
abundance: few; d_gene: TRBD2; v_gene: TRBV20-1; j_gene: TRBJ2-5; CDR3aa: CSARDPSGGLYRNQYF; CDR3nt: TGCAGTGCTAGAGATCCTAGCGGGGGGTTGTATAGAAACCAGTACTTC
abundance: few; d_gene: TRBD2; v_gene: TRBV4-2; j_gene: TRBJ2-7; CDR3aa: CASSQDGRPSGREYEQYF; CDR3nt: TGTGCCAGCAGCCAAGATGGGAGGCCTAGCGGGAGAGAATACGAGCAGTACTTC
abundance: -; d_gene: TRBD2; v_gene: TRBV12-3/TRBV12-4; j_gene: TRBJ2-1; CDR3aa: CASRPPRTSIHEQFF; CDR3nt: TGTGCCAGCAGACCTCCGAGGACTAGCATCCATGAGCAGTTCTTC
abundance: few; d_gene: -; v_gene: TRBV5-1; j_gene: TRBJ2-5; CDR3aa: CASSSMGRIQETQYF; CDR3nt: TGCGCCAGCAGCAGCATGGGACGGATCCAAGAGACCCAGTACTTC
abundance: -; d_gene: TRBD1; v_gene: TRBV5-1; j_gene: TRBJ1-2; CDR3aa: CASRVRQGTIYGYTF; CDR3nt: TGCGCCAGCAGGGTTCGACAGGGCACCATCTATGGCTACACCTTC
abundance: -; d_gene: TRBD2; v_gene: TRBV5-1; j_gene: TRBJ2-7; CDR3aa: CASSLRERGNSEQYF; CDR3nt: TGCGCCAGCAGCTTGAGAGAGCGGGGGAACTCCGAGCAGTACTTC
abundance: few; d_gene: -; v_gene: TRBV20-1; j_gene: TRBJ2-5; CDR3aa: CSAMWGETQYF; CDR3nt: TGCAGTGCTATGTGGGGGGAGACCCAGTACTTC
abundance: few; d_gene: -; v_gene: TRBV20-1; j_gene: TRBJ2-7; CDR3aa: CSAIKDGSYEQYF; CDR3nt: TGCAGTGCTATTAAAGACGGCTCCTACGAGCAGTACTTC
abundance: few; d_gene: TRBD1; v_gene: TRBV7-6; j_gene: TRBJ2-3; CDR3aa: CASSPPRGRTDTQYF; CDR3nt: TGTGCCAGCAGCCCTCCCAGGGGGCGCACAGATACGCAGTATTTT
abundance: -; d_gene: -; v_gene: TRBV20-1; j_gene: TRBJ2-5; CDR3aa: CSASCGRGRETQYF; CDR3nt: TGCAGTGCTAGTTGCGGCAGGGGTCGAGAGACCCAGTACTTC
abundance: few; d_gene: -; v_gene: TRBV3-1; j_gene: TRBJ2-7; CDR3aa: CASSQVRANYEQYF; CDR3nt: TGTGCCAGCAGCCAAGTCAGGGCGAACTACGAGCAGTACTTC
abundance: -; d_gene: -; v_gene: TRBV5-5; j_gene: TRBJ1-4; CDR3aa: CASSFGTVSNEKLFF; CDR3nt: TGTGCCAGCAGCTTCGGGACCGTTTCTAATGAAAAACTGTTTTTT
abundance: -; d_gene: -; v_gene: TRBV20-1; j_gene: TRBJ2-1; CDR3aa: CSASSRYHTFNEQFF; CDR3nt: TGCAGTGCTAGCTCCAGATACCACACATTCAATGAGCAGTTCTTC
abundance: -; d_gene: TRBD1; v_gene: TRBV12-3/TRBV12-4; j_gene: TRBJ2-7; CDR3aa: CASSLALGDRPTYEQYF; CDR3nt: TGTGCCAGCAGTTTAGCGCTAGGGGACAGACCTACCTACGAGCAGTACTTC
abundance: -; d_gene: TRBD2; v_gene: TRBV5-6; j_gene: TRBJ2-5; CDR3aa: CVSSPGTNPYQETQYF; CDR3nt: TGTGTCAGCAGTCCAGGGACTAACCCGTACCAAGAGACCCAGTACTTC
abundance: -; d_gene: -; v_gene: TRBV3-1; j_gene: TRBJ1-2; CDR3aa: CASSQGKTSWGYTF; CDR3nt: TGTGCCAGCAGCCAAGGGAAGACCTCCTGGGGCTACACCTTC
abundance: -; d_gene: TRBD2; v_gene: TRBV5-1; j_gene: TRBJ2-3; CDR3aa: CASSSLGTSGRGDTQYF; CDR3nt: TGCGCCAGCAGCTCCCTCGGGACTAGCGGGAGAGGAGATACGCAGTATTTT
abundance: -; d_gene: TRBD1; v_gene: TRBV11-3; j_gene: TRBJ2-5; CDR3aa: CASSQDRGRLQETQYF; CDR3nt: TGTGCCAGCAGTCAAGACAGGGGGCGGCTCCAAGAGACCCAGTACTTC
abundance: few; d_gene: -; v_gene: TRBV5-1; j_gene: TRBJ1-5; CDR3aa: CASSLAGTINQPQHF; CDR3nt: TGCGCCAGCAGCCTAGCCGGGACAATCAATCAGCCCCAGCATTTT
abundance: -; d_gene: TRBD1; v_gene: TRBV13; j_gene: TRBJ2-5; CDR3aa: CASSRLPGQEQETQYF; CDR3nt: TGTGCCAGCAGCCGCCTTCCGGGACAGGAGCAAGAGACCCAGTACTTC
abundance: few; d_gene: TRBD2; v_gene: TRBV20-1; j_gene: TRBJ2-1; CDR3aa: CSVGTSREQFF; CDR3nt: TGCAGTGTGGGGACTAGCCGTGAGCAGTTCTTC
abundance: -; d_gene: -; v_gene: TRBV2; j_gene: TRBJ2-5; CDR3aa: CASTPAFQETQYF; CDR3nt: TGTGCCAGCACTCCGGCCTTCCAAGAGACCCAGTACTTC
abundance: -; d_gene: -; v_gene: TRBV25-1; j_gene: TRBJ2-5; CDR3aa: CASSTLGTRAETQYF; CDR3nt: TGTGCCAGCAGCACCTTGGGGACACGGGCAGAGACCCAGTACTTC
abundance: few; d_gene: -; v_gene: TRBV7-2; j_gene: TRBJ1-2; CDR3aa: CASSLDLGGYTF; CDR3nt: TGTGCCAGCAGCTTAGACCTTGGGGGCTACACCTTC
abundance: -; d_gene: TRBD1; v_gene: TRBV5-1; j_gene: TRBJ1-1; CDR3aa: CASSLFDRGNTEAFF; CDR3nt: TGCGCCAGCAGCTTATTCGACAGGGGGAACACTGAAGCTTTCTTT